The 25 T cell receptor beta chains presented below share a single source sample, sequenced in a study of shared clonotypes between healthy human individuals. Assay used: immunoSEQ multiplex PCR; TCRdb lists only in-frame clones, some missing. The repertoire includes about 2.1 million clones, approximately 94% of them detected once, and about 1.8% sits in the top ten. The naive CD8 population came from CD45RO-negative cells selected for CCR7, without terminally differentiated effector memory CD45RA+ cells. The sample taken for sequencing was naive CD8+ T cells from PBMCs. The receptors were gathered from a man aged 18 to 29 in good health. Some clones in this sample may be carry-over from other donors' samples.

The chain links TRBV19 to TRBJ1-5, with D unclear. Germline CDR1 reads LNHDA; CDR2 reads SQIVND (reference sequence). The CDR3 has 17 amino acids. Trimming cost V 1 base and J 5 bases, with 18 bases left between them. CDR3 DNA sequence: TGTGCCAGTAGTATAGTAGGGCAGACCCATCCCTATCAGCCCCAGCATTTT. This encodes CASSIVGQTHPYQPQHF.

This chain connects TRBV5-4 to TRBJ1-3; weak D call: TRBD1 (6 bases). The CDR3 loop spans 14 amino acids. The germline V and J ends were trimmed by 1 base and 2 bases, with 7 bases remaining between them. CDR1 and CDR2 from the germline V gene are SGHNT and YYREEE (reference sequence). CDR3 nucleotides: TGTGCCAGCAGCTTGAGGGGGGCTGGAAACACCATATATTTT. This sequence encodes CASSLRGAGNTIYF.

The rearrangement links TRBV7-9 to TRBJ2-5; 9 bases agree with TRBD2. CDR1 and CDR2 (germline): SEHNR, FQNEAQ (reference sequence). This CDR3 is 17 amino acids long. V gave up 0 bases and J gave up 5 bases; unmatched junction bases: 10. CDR3 in amino acids: CASSLARASGKGETQYF. For the CDR3, the DNA is TGTGCCAGCAGCTTAGCGCGGGCTAGCGGGAAGGGGGAGACCCAGTACTTC.

The V gene is TRBV29-1, the J gene TRBJ1-3; D is ambiguous. V lost 7 bases, J lost 3 bases, and 16 bases lay in between. Per germline, CDR1 SQVTM and CDR2 ANQGSEA. The CDR3 totals 14 residues. In nucleotides, the CDR3 is TGCAGCGCCCGATCTCCGGGTGATGGAAACACCATATATTTT. This sequence encodes CSARSPGDGNTIYF.

This clone was detected only once. The chain links TRBV7-9 to TRBJ2-1; D not certain. The length of the CDR3 is 15 residues. The germline gives CDR1 SEHNR, CDR2 FQNEAQ (reference sequence). V lost 3 bases, J lost 4 bases, and 13 bases lay in between. CDR3: CASSLGVGPYNEQFF. The CDR3 DNA reads TGTGCCAGCAGCTTGGGTGTAGGGCCGTACAATGAGCAGTTCTTC. Together with reference TRBV7-9 and TRBJ2-1, the CDR3 gives the full variable domain: DTGVSQNPRHKITKRGQNVTFRCDPISEHNRLYWYRQTLGQGPEFLTYFQNEAQLEKSRLLSDRFSAERPKGSFSTLEIQRTEQGDSAMYLCASSLGVGPYNEQFFGPGTRLTVL.

The rearrangement links TRBV5-4 to TRBJ2-1, with TRBD2 identical over 11 bases. The germline CDR1 and CDR2 sequences are SGHNT and YYREEE (reference sequence). V lost 4 bases, J lost 7 bases, and 7 bases stayed unmatched. The CDR3 sequence is 15 residues long. Written as DNA, the CDR3 is TGTGCCAGCAGCGCACTAGCGGGAGCTGGAAATGAGCAGTTCTTC. Its protein product is CASSALAGAGNEQFF.

This rearrangement joins TRBV27 to TRBJ1-2; 9 positions agree with TRBD1. CDR1 and CDR2 (germline): MNHEY, SMNVEV (reference sequence). This CDR3 is built from 15 residues. The V gene end was trimmed by 0 bases and the J gene end by 3 bases; junction bases not matched to a gene: 2. CDR3: CASSLSDRGYYGYTF. For the CDR3, the DNA is TGTGCCAGCAGTTTATCAGACAGGGGGTACTATGGCTACACCTTC.

This chain links TRBV19 with TRBJ2-3; D is ambiguous. V was pared by 0 bases and J by 0 bases, with 13 bases between. CDR1 LNHDA and CDR2 SQIVND come from the germline V gene (reference sequence). This CDR3 spans 17 amino acids. In DNA, the CDR3 is TGTGCCAGTAGTATAGATCTATGGACGGCTAGCACAGATACGCAGTATTTT. It encodes CASSIDLWTASTDTQYF.

V usage is TRBV27 and J usage is TRBJ2-7; 10 bases agree with TRBD2. Germline values: CDR1 MNHEY, CDR2 SMNVEV (reference sequence). This CDR3 contains 13 residues. The V gene end was trimmed by 10 bases and the J gene end by 3 bases; junction bases not matched to a gene: 6. The CDR3: CATAERGGYEQYF. DNA of the CDR3: TGTGCCACTGCTGAGCGGGGGGGCTACGAGCAGTACTTC.

The J gene is TRBJ2-3, the V gene TRBV7-3, with TRBD1 identical over 9 bases. The CDR3 has 15 residues. The V segment lost 2 bases and the J segment 5 bases; nucleotides outside the gene matches: 5. Germline-derived CDR1 and CDR2 are SGHTA and FQGTGA. For the CDR3, the DNA is TGTGCCAGCAGCTTAGGGACAGGGTTTCTAGATACGCAGTATTTT. It translates to CASSLGTGFLDTQYF. Supplemented by reference TRBV7-3 and TRBJ2-3, the full variable domain reads GAGVSQTPSNKVTEKGKYVELRCDPISGHTALYWYRQSLGQGPEFLIYFQGTGAADDSGLPNDRFFAVRPEGSVSTLKIQRTERGDSAVYLCASSLGTGFLDTQYFGPGTRLTVL.

The CDR3 DNA reads TGTGCCACCAGCAGAGGGTCGGGAGGGCAGGATACGCAGTATTTT. Translated, it gives CATSRGSGGQDTQYF. V gene TRBV15 combines with J gene TRBJ2-3; the match to TRBD2 covers 8 bases. The ends lost 1 base at V and 6 bases at J; junction bases unmatched: 6. The CDR3 runs to 15 residues. Germline V CDR1 and CDR2: LNHNV, YYDKDF (reference sequence). Variable domain in full (rest from reference TRBV15 and TRBJ2-3): DAMVIQNPRYQVTQFGKPVTLSCSQTLNHNVMYWYQQKSSQAPKLLFHYYDKDFNNEADTPDNFQSRRPNTSFCFLDIRSPGLGDTAMYLCATSRGSGGQDTQYFGPGTRLTVL.

The gene calls are TRBV29-1 and TRBJ2-1; TRBD2 aligns across 8 bases. Germline loops: CDR1 SQVTM, CDR2 ANQGSEA. CDR3 size: 13 residues. Unmatched junction bases numbered 9, after V lost 7 bases and J lost 7 bases. CDR3 loop: CSAHPGLVNEQFF. The CDR3 bases are TGCAGCGCCCACCCGGGACTAGTAAATGAGCAGTTCTTC.

This chain's CDR3 is CASSLSRGGIEQYF. CDR3 DNA sequence: TGTGCCAGCAGTTTATCTAGGGGGGGCATCGAGCAGTACTTC. V and J are TRBV27 and TRBJ2-7; a weak D match, TRBD2 (7 bases). The CDR3 is made up of 14 amino acids. CDR1 is MNHEY and CDR2 is SMNVEV in the germline V gene (reference sequence). V was trimmed by 0 bases and J by 6 bases, leaving 12 bases between them.

This clone was detected only once. V is TRBV6-1 and J is TRBJ2-1; 12 bases match TRBD1. CDR3 length equals 14 residues. Germline lookup yields CDR1 MNHNS and CDR2 SASEGT. The ends lost 9 bases at V and 8 bases at J; junction bases unmatched: 8. The CDR3 protein is CASPGTGGWDEQFF. In nucleotides, the CDR3 is TGTGCCAGTCCCGGGACAGGGGGCTGGGATGAGCAGTTCTTC.

V gene TRBV27 combines with J gene TRBJ1-2; D uncertain. Germline loops: CDR1 MNHEY, CDR2 SMNVEV (reference sequence). V gave up 6 bases and J gave up 5 bases, with 22 bases separating them. The CDR3 runs 16 residues. The chain's CDR3 is CASSTLIDPGTYGYTF. In DNA, the CDR3 is TGTGCCAGCAGCACCCTCATCGACCCGGGAACTTATGGCTACACCTTC.

The chain recombines TRBV15 with TRBJ1-2, with 7 bases aligning to TRBD1. Trimming took 1 base from V and 4 from J; bases not matched to a gene: 3. The CDR3 is 14 amino acids. CDR1 is LNHNV and CDR2 is YYDKDF in the germline V gene (reference sequence). CDR3 sequence (DNA): TGTGCCACCAGCAGAGCGGGGACAGTCTATGGCTACACCTTC. Protein product: CATSRAGTVYGYTF.

This clone was recorded only once. The chain is built from TRBV23-1 and TRBJ1-1; no reliable D call. Being an ORF, TRBV23-1 has a function that is uncertain. The CDR3 consists of 15 residues. V was shortened by 4 bases and J by 7 bases, with 19 bases between the two germline ends. The CDR3 region has the DNA TGCGCCAGCAGTCTTCCGAGAGGTACAAGTATTGAAGCTTTCTTT. Translation: CASSLPRGTSIEAFF.

The chain couples TRBV14 to TRBJ2-1; 10 nucleotides align to TRBD2. CDR1 SGHDN and CDR2 FVKESK come from the germline V gene. With V trimmed by 5 bases and J by 8 bases, 9 bases remained unmatched. The CDR3 totals 15 residues. As DNA, the CDR3 is TGTGCCAGCAGCTTTCAGCGGGAGGGCTGGGATGAGCAGTTCTTC. Its protein is CASSFQREGWDEQFF.

The V call is TRBV28, the J call TRBJ2-3; weak D call: TRBD2 (6 bases). The CDR3 extends over 14 amino acids. Per the germline V gene, CDR1 is MDHEN and CDR2 is SYDVKM. V lost 3 bases to trimming and J lost 4 bases, with 11 bases between them. This CDR3 reads CASSFPGGADTQYF. In DNA, the CDR3 is TGTGCCAGCAGTTTTCCCGGGGGAGCAGATACGCAGTATTTT. Supplemented by reference TRBV28 and TRBJ2-3, the full variable domain reads DVKVTQSSRYLVKRTGEKVFLECVQDMDHENMFWYRQDPGLGLRLIYFSYDVKMKEKGDIPEGYSVSREKKERFSLILESASTNQTSMYLCASSFPGGADTQYFGPGTRLTVL.

V gene TRBV27 combines with J gene TRBJ2-2, with 7 positions matching TRBD1. The germline gives CDR1 MNHEY, CDR2 SMNVEV (reference sequence). The length of the CDR3 is 14 residues. V was pared by 5 bases and J by 5 bases, with 5 bases of the junction left unmatched. The CDR3 sequence: CASSPYRGTGELFF. The CDR3 DNA reads as TGTGCCAGCAGTCCCTACAGGGGAACCGGGGAGCTGTTTTTT.

The chain is built from TRBV13 and TRBJ2-7; TRBD2 matches 7 bases. V was pared by 2 bases and J by 0 bases, with 4 bases of the junction left unmatched. Germline CDR1 is PRHDT and CDR2 is FYEKMQ (reference sequence). The CDR3 is 15 residues long. The CDR3 region is CASSLRLADSYEQYF. The CDR3 DNA follows: TGTGCCAGCAGCTTACGCCTAGCGGACTCCTACGAGCAGTACTTC.

On this clone itself: This sample includes further DNA sequences coding for the same CDR3. The rearrangement joins TRBV19 to TRBJ1-1, with a weak D call TRBD1 (5 bases). This CDR3 has 13 residues. Germline CDR1 reads LNHDA; CDR2 reads SQIVND (reference sequence). The V end lost 3 bases, the J end lost 4 bases, and 9 bases lay between the germline ends. Here the CDR3 DNA reads TGTGCCAGTAGTATTGGGCAGGGCACTGAAGCTTTCTTT. It is translated as CASSIGQGTEAFF.

Concerning this clone: This sample includes further DNA sequences coding for the same CDR3. The chain uses TRBV29-1 and TRBJ2-7; 7 bases fit TRBD2. Germline V gives CDR1 SQVTM, CDR2 ANQGSEA. The CDR3 spans 12 residues. V trimming: 5 bases; J trimming: 2 bases; junction bases outside the gene matches: 3. The CDR3 DNA follows: TGCAGCGTTTTACGGGGGGCCTACGAGCAGTACTTC. Amino acids: CSVLRGAYEQYF.

The rearrangement uses TRBV19 and TRBJ2-7; D is unresolved. Germline CDR1 LNHDA, CDR2 SQIVND (reference sequence). Trimming left V 7 bases short and J 3 bases short, with 10 bases between. The CDR3 loop spans 12 amino acids. The CDR3 nucleotides are TGTGCCAGTACCGGCGGCGGCTACGAGCAGTACTTC. As protein: CASTGGGYEQYF.

The chain is built from TRBV9 and TRBJ2-5; no clear D gene. The CDR3 sequence is 13 residues long. Germline values: CDR1 SGDLS, CDR2 YYNGEE. V was trimmed by 0 bases and J by 3 bases, leaving 6 bases between them. The CDR3 here is CASSVGKKETQYF. Here the CDR3 DNA reads TGTGCCAGCAGCGTAGGGAAGAAAGAGACCCAGTACTTC.